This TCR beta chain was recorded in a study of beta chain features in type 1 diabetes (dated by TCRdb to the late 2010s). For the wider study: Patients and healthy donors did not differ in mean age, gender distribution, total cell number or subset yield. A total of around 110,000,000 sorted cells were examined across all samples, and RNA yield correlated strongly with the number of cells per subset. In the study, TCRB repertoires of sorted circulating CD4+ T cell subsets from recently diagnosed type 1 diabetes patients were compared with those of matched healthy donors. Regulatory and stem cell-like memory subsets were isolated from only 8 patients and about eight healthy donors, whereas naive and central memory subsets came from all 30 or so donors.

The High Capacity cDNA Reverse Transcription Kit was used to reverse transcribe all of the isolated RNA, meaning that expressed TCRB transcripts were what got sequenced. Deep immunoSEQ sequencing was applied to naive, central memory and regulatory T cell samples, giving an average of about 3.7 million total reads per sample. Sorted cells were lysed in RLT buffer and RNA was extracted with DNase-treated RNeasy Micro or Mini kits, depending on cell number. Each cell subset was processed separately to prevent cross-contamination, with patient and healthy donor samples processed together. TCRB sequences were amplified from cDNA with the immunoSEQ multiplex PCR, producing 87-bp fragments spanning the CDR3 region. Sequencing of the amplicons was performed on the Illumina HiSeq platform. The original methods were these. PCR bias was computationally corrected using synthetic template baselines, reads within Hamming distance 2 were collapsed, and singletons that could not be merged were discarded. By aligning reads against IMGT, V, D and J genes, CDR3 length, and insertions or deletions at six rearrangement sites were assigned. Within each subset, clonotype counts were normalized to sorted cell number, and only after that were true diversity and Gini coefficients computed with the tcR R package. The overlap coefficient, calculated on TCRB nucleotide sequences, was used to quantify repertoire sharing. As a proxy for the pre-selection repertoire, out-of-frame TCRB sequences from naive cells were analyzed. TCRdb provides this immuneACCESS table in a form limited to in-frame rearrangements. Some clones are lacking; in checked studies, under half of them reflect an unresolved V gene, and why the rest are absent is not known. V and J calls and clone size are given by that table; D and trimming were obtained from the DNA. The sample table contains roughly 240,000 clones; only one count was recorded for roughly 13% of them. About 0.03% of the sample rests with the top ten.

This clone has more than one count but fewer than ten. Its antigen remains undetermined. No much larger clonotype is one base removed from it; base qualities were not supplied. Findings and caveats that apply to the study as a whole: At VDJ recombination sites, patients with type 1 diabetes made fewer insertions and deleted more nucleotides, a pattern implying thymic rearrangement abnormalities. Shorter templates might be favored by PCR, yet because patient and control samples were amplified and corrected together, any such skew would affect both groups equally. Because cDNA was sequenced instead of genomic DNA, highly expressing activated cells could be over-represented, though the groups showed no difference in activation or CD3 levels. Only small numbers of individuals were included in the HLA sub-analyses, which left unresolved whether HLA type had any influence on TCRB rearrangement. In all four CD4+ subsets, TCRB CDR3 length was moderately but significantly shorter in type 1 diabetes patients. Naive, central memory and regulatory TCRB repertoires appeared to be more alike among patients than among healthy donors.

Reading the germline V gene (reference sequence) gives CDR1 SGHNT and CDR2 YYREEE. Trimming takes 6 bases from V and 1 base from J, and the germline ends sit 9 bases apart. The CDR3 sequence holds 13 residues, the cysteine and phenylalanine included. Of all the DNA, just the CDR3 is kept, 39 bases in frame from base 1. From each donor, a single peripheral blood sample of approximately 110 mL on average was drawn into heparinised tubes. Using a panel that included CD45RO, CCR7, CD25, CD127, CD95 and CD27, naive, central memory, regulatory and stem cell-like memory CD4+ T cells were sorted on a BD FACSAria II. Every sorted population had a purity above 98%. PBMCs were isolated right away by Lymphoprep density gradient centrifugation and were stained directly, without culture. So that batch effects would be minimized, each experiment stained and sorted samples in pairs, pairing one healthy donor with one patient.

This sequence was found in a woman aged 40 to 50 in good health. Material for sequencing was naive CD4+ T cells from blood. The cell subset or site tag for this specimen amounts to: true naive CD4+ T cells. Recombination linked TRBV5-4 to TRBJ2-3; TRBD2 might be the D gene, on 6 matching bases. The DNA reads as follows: TGTGCCAGCATCGGGGGTGGCACAGATACGCAGTATTTT. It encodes CASIGGGTDTQYF.